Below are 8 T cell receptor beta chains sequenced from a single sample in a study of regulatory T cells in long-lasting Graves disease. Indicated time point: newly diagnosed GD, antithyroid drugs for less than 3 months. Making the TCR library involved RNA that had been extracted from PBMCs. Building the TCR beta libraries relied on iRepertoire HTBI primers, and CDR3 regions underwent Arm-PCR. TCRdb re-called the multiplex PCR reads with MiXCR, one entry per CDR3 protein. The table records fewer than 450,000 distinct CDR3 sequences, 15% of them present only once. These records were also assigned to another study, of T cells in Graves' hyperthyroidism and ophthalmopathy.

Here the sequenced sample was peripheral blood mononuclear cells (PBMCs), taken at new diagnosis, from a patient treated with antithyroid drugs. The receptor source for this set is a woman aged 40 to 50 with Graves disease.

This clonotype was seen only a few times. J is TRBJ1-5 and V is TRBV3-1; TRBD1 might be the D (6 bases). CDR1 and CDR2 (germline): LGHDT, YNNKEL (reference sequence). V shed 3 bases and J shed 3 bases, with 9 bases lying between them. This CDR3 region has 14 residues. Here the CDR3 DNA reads TGTGCCAGCAGCCAGGGACATATCAATCAGCCCCAGCATTTT. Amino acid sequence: CASSQGHINQPQHF.

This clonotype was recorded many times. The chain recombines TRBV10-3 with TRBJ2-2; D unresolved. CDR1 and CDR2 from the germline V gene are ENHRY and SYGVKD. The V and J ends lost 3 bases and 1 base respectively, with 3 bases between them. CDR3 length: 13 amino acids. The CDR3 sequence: CAISDQNTGELFF. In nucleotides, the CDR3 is TGTGCCATCAGTGACCAGAACACCGGGGAGCTGTTTTTT.

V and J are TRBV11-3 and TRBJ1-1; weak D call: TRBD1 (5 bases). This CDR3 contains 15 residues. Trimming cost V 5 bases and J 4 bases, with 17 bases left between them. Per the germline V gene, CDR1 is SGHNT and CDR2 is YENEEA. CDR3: CASSLVYRGRTEAFF. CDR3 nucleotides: TGTGCCAGCAGCCTAGTGTACCGGGGCCGCACTGAAGCTTTCTTT.

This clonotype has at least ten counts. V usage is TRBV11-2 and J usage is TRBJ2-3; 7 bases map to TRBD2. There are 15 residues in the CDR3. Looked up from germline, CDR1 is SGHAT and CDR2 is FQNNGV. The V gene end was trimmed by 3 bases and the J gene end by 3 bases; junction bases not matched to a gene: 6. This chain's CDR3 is CASSFSGRRTDTQYF. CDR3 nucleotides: TGTGCCAGCAGCTTCTCCGGGAGGAGGACAGATACGCAGTATTTT.

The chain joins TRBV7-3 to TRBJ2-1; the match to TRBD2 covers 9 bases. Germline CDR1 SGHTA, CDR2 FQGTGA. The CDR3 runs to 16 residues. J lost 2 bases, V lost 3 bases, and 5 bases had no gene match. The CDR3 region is CASSFSAGGTYNEQFF. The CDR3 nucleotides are TGTGCCAGCAGCTTTTCAGCGGGAGGTACCTACAATGAGCAGTTCTTC.

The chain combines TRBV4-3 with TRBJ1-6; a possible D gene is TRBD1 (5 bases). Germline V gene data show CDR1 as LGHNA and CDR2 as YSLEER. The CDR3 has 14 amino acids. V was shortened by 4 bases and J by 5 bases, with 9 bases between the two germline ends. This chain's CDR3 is CASSLTENNSPLHF. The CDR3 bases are TGCGCCAGCAGCCTGACAGAGAATAATTCACCCCTCCACTTT.

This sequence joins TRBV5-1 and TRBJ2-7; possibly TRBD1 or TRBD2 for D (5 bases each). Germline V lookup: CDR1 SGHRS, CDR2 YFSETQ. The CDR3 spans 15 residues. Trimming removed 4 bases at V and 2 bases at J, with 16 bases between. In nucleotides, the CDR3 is TGCGCCAGCAGCCGGGGCAGGGTTTCGGCCTACGAGCAGTACTTC. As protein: CASSRGRVSAYEQYF.

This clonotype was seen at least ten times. CDR3 DNA sequence: TGTGCCTGGAGGCGACAGGGGAACACTGAAGCTTTCTTT. Protein sequence: CAWRRQGNTEAFF. The genes are TRBV30 and TRBJ1-1; 7 nucleotides agree with TRBD1. The V and J ends lost 3 bases and 1 base, in that order; junction bases with no gene match: 2. The germline gives CDR1 GTSNPN, CDR2 SVGIG (reference sequence). This CDR3 contains 13 residues.